Presented here are 9 T cell receptor beta chains from one specimen sequenced in a study of spatial heterogeneity in lung cancer. The time point denotes: sample taken at primary tumor resection. Material for sequencing was whole RNA from tumor, nontumor lung or frozen PBMC, left unsorted. MiXCR was run by TCRdb on the 5' RACE reads, yielding one entry per CDR3 protein. The sample contains more than 950 distinct CDR3 sequences, roughly 6.8% of which appear only once. This sample comprised normal lung tissue next to the tumor, obtained at surgery. These receptors were obtained from a male donor with early-stage non-small cell lung cancer.

A note on this clonotype: Because this beta chain is a stray read in a library intended to capture alpha chains, its abundance should not be given much weight. CDR3 loop: CASSLPESQETQYF. The CDR3 DNA reads TGTGCCAGCAGTTTACCGGAATCTCAAGAGACCCAGTACTTC. The chain uses TRBV12-3 or TRBV12-4 and TRBJ2-5; D call uncertain. The V end was cut by 2 bases, the J end by 2 bases, with 9 bases between. The CDR3 extends over 14 amino acids.

By share, this clonotype ranks as medium-sized. Within a library made for alpha chains, this beta chain is off target, and its count is uninformative. The chain couples TRBV4-2 to TRBJ2-2, with 11 bases matching TRBD2. Germline V gives CDR1 LGHNA, CDR2 YNFKEQ. The CDR3 has 19 residues. The V gene end was trimmed by 1 base and the J gene end by 1 base; junction bases not matched to a gene: 8. CDR3 bases: TGTGCCAGCAGCCAAGGGTCTGCTAGCGGGGGGTTGAACACCGGGGAGCTGTTTTTT. Its translation is CASSQGSASGGLNTGELFF.

By frequency in the sample, this clonotype is medium-sized (0.01 to 0.1%). Since the library was made to target alpha chains, this beta chain is a stray read and its abundance is not meaningful. The CDR3 spells CASSWVGPDNTEAFF. CDR3 nucleotides: TGCGCCAGCAGCTGGGTGGGCCCGGACAACACTGAAGCTTTCTTT. V is TRBV5-1 and J is TRBJ1-1; no firm D call. CDR3 size: 15 residues. Germline assignment: CDR1 SGHRS and CDR2 YFSETQ. Between the trimmed V and J ends, which lost 3 bases and 2 bases, there was a span of 14 bases.

At least ten counts were recorded for this clonotype. The library was prepared for alpha chains; this beta chain is a stray read, so its frequency means little. The chain has TRBV20-1 and TRBJ2-5; D perhaps matches TRBD2 (5 bases). Trimming pared 6 bases from V and 1 base from J, leaving 12 bases between. This CDR3 is 13 amino acids long. Germline assignment: CDR1 DFQATT and CDR2 SNEGSKA (reference sequence). The CDR3 nucleotides are TGCAGTGCCCAGAGCGGAGCCCAAGAGACCCAGTACTTC. Protein product: CSAQSGAQETQYF.

Sample share makes this clonotype medium-sized. In a library made to pick up alpha chains, this beta chain is a stray read with a size that means little. The V and J genes are TRBV13 and TRBJ1-4; D might be TRBD1 (5 bases). With 3 bases removed from V and 10 bases from J, the gap between germline ends came to 15 bases. CDR1 and CDR2 (germline): PRHDT, FYEKMQ (reference sequence). This CDR3 has 14 residues. CDR3 region: CASSLGEGIGKLFF. CDR3 nucleotide sequence: TGTGCCAGCAGCTTGGGGGAAGGAATAGGAAAACTGTTTTTT. The whole variable domain, filled in from reference TRBV13 and TRBJ1-4, reads AAGVIQSPRHLIKEKRETATLKCYPIPRHDTVYWYQQGPGQDPQFLISFYEKMQSDKGSIPDRFSAQQFSDYHSELNMSSLELGDSALYFCASSLGEGIGKLFFGSGTQLSVL.

This clonotype is categorized as medium-sized. This beta chain came through as a stray read in a library set up for alpha chains, and its size says little. The chain carries TRBV24-1 and TRBJ1-5, with 9 bases lining up with TRBD1. CDR1 KGHDR and CDR2 SFDVKD come from the germline V gene. The CDR3 loop spans 15 amino acids. Trimming at V came to 4 bases and at J to 2 bases, leaving 2 bases not matched to a gene. The CDR3 DNA is TGTGCCACCAGTGACCGACAGGGGGGCAATCAGCCCCAGCATTTT. Translated: CATSDRQGGNQPQHF.

This clonotype ranks as medium-sized. This beta chain is an unintended read in a library built for alpha chains; its size means little. The genes are TRBV5-4 and TRBJ2-1; D perhaps matches TRBD1 (6 bases). V was pared by 0 bases and J by 10 bases, with 17 bases between. The CDR3 sequence is 15 residues long. CDR1 is SGHNT, CDR2 YYREEE, per germline (reference sequence). CDR3 in DNA: TGTGCCAGCAGCTTGGAGGGTGGGGGCAATGGGGAGCAGTTCTTC. Translated, it gives CASSLEGGGNGEQFF.

In its sample, this clonotype is large (0.1 to 1%). Little can be read into the size of this beta chain, an off-target read in a library designed for alpha chains. CDR3 sequence: CASSRSSDRANTGELFF. In nucleotides, the CDR3 is TGTGCCAGCAGCCGATCCTCGGACAGGGCGAACACCGGGGAGCTGTTTTTT. V gene TRBV11-2 combines with J gene TRBJ2-2; 8 nucleotides line up with TRBD1. V was pared by 5 bases and J by 0 bases, with 8 bases of the junction left unmatched. This CDR3 comprises 17 residues. Germline V CDR1 and CDR2: SGHAT, FQNNGV.

This clonotype ranks as medium-sized. Within a library made for alpha chains, this beta chain is off target, and its count is uninformative. The J gene is TRBJ2-6, the V gene TRBV29-1, with D unresolved. Germline V CDR1 and CDR2: SQVTM, ANQGSEA. This CDR3 has 15 residues. V gave up 4 bases and J gave up 0 bases, with 10 bases separating them. The CDR3 bases are TGCAGCGTTGGCATCGGAAGCTCTGGGGCCAACGTCCTGACTTTC. Its translation is CSVGIGSSGANVLTF.